This TCR beta chain was retrieved from a study of brain metastases from non-small cell lung cancer. The method was immunoSEQ multiplex PCR; TCRdb's version includes in-frame clones alone and lacks a portion of them. The table records about 2,500 clones, 84% of them present only once. The CDR3 is made up of 16 amino acids. Germline V gene sequence: CDR1 SGDLS, CDR2 YYNGEE. V was trimmed by 0 bases and J by 0 bases, leaving 9 bases between them. Study-wide findings and caveats: Brain metastases shared most TCR repertoire with primaries, with sparse T cells.

This clone came up once. What it binds is unknown. The receptor's source is a donor aged 40 or older with non-small cell lung cancer. This sequence joins TRBV9 and TRBJ2-2; the D is unclear. Sequenced material: tissue from a brain metastasis. CDR3 sequence: CASSVEDGANTGELFF. The CDR3 DNA follows: TGTGCCAGCAGCGTAGAGGATGGAGCGAACACCGGGGAGCTGTTTTTT.